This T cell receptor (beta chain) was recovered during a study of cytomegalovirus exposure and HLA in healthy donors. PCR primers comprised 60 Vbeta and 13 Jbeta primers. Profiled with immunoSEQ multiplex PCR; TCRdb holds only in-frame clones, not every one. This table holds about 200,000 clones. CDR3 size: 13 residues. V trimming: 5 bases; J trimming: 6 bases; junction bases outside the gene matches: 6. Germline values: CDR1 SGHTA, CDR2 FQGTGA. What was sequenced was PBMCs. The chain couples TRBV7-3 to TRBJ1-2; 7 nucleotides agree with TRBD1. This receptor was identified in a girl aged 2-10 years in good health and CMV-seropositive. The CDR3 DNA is TGTGCCAGCAGCGACAGGGTCGGGGATGGCTACACCTTC. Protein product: CASSDRVGDGYTF.